Sequencing of this T cell receptor (beta chain) was carried out in a study of Graves' ophthalmopathy and Graves' hyperthyroidism. Whole-study context: The stable label applied to hyperthyroidism with no ophthalmopathy within 18 months of follow-up. Notes on the study in general: Separation of ophthalmopathy from stable hyperthyroidism was achieved by a 13-signature model, at approximately 90% sensitivity and roughly 80% specificity. Detection in blood was also observed for most expanded thyroid clonotypes above 0.001 frequency.

This clonotype was found many times. The antigen is not known. Clinical symptoms, serum thyroxine, TRAb, thyroid ultrasound and orbital computed tomography formed the basis of diagnosis. The sequenced template was RNA, covering the TCR beta CDR3 region. Following a first-round RT-PCR that used HTBI primers, a second-round multiplex PCR was carried out. Using its own MiXCR run on the multiplex PCR reads, TCRdb lists one record per CDR3 protein. The data hold about 1.2 million distinct CDR3 sequences, with about 38% observed a single time. J lost 3 bases, V lost 5 bases, and 9 bases had no gene match. This CDR3 spans 16 amino acids. CDR1 SNHLY and CDR2 FYNNEI come from the germline V gene.

The chain joins TRBV2 to TRBJ2-2, with 7 nucleotides matching TRBD2. The sequence came from an adult man with Graves' hyperthyroidism. Sequenced: peripheral blood or thyroid tissue (not recorded which). CDR3 coding DNA: TGTGCCAGCAGTCACGACCCGGGGGGAGACACCGGGGAGCTGTTTTTT. It encodes CASSHDPGGDTGELFF.